The T cell receptor (beta chain) described here comes from a study of CD8+ T cells in alopecia areata. Treatment of the sample: oral pan-JAK inhibitor, 5-10 mg twice daily. Study observations and caveats: TCR sharing was clearer in mice than between patients, perhaps partly owing to patient HLA diversity. Alopecia totalis/universalis scalp especially showed more expanded CD8+ clones than normal scalp.

This clone was seen a handful of times. What it binds is not known. Extracted from the samples, RNA was reverse transcribed into cDNA to serve as the sequencing template. Libraries were prepared by immunoSEQ multiplex PCR; TCRdb keeps only in-frame clonotypes and omits some of them. The sample contains around 120,000 clones, more than 40% of which appear only once. V was shortened by 3 bases and J by 1 base, with 15 bases between the two germline ends. The length of the CDR3 is 16 residues. CDR1 is MDHEN and CDR2 is SYDVKM in the germline V gene. V is TRBV28 and J is TRBJ2-5; D gene unclear. This receptor was obtained from a human donor with alopecia areata. Sequencing used CD4+ T cells sorted from blood, obtained at week 4, from a patient treated with tofacitinib. This chain's CDR3 is CASSFSSFTIQETQYF. The DNA of the CDR3 is TGTGCCAGCAGTTTCAGTTCGTTTACAATCCAAGAGACCCAGTACTTC.